Below are 18 T cell receptor beta chains sequenced from a single sample in a study of blood T cell repertoires in COVID-19. This table comes from immunoSEQ multiplex PCR, and its TCRdb copy is limited to in-frame clones, with some not included. The data contain roughly 150,000 clones, around 85% of them singletons. The sample taken for sequencing was peripheral blood. The receptors derive from a human donor in a cohort sampled during active COVID-19.

The chain is built from TRBV27 and TRBJ2-1; TRBD2 agrees at 13 bases. Germline V gene sequence: CDR1 MNHEY, CDR2 SMNVEV (reference sequence). Trimming cost V 5 bases and J 1 base; bases outside gene matches: 5. CDR3 length: 17 amino acids. The CDR3 DNA is TGTGCCAGCAGTATCTGGACTAGCGGGAGTTCCTACAATGAGCAGTTCTTC. It encodes CASSIWTSGSSYNEQFF.

This clone has ten or more counts. The V and J genes are TRBV6-5 and TRBJ1-5; D is perhaps TRBD1 (5 bases). CDR1 is MNHEY and CDR2 is SVGAGI in the germline V gene. The V and J ends lost 2 bases and 3 bases respectively, with 8 bases between them. The CDR3 totals 14 residues. CDR3 region: CASSYDSHNQPQHF. The CDR3 nucleotides are TGTGCCAGCAGTTACGACAGTCACAATCAGCCCCAGCATTTT.

This clone was seen only a few times. The J gene is TRBJ2-5, the V gene TRBV6-5; TRBD2 might be the D (5 bases). With 5 bases removed from V and 1 base from J, the gap between germline ends came to 11 bases. The CDR3 is 14 amino acids. The germline V gene encodes CDR1 MNHEY and CDR2 SVGAGI. The CDR3 DNA follows: TGTGCCAGCAGTCCGAGGGCGATCCAAGAGACCCAGTACTTC. Translated, it gives CASSPRAIQETQYF.

This chain links TRBV10-3 with TRBJ1-2, with D tentatively TRBD1 (6 bases). There are 16 residues in the CDR3. Trimming stripped 2 bases from V and 3 bases from J, with 16 bases between. Germline CDR1 ENHRY, CDR2 SYGVKD. The CDR3 DNA sequence: TGTGCCATCAGTGAGCCCTCATTCGGGGGGCACTATGGCTACACCTTC. Encoded protein: CAISEPSFGGHYGYTF.

The V and J genes are TRBV5-4 and TRBJ2-2; D uncertain. Trimming took 0 bases from V and 4 from J, leaving 4 bases between them. Germline CDR1 SGHNT, CDR2 YYREEE (reference sequence). CDR3 length: 13 residues. This chain's CDR3 is CASSLVSTGELFF. In nucleotides, the CDR3 is TGTGCCAGCAGCTTGGTGAGCACCGGGGAGCTGTTTTTT.

The chain carries TRBV7-3 and TRBJ2-2; 7 bases map to TRBD1. Germline V gives CDR1 SGHTA, CDR2 FQGTGA. After removal of 5 bases from V and 3 bases from J, the junction contained 6 bases not matched to a gene. The CDR3 length is 15 residues. In nucleotides, the CDR3 is TGTGCCAGCAGCCAGGGGGACAGCTACACCGGGGAGCTGTTTTTT. It specifies CASSQGDSYTGELFF.

This chain joins TRBV6-1 and TRBJ2-5; 9 positions agree with TRBD2. CDR1 and CDR2 (germline): MNHNS, SASEGT. CDR3 length: 16 residues. J lost 4 bases, V lost 1 base, and 7 bases had no gene match. The CDR3 reads CASSEGLAGNGETQYF. The CDR3 DNA follows: TGTGCCAGCAGTGAAGGGCTAGCGGGAAATGGAGAGACCCAGTACTTC.

The chain's CDR3 is CATSRDNEQYF. The CDR3 nucleotides are TGTGCCACCAGTCGAGACAACGAGCAGTACTTC. This chain joins TRBV24-1 and TRBJ2-7, with no clear D. The CDR3 is 11 residues long. Trimming took off 6 bases at V and 5 bases at J, with 7 bases between the two ends. Per the germline V gene, CDR1 is KGHDR and CDR2 is SFDVKD.

The V call is TRBV4-1, the J call TRBJ2-7, with no clear D. CDR1 and CDR2 from the germline V gene are MGHRA and YSYEKL. V was clipped by 1 base and J by 0 bases, with 7 bases between them. The CDR3 length is 14 residues. The chain's CDR3 is CASSQGGPSYEQYF. As DNA, the CDR3 is TGCGCCAGCAGCCAAGGCGGTCCCTCCTACGAGCAGTACTTC.

This chain connects TRBV7-9 to TRBJ1-1, with D perhaps matching TRBD1 (5 bases). The CDR3 extends over 15 amino acids. Germline CDR1 SEHNR, CDR2 FQNEAQ (reference sequence). Trimming cost V 4 bases and J 0 bases, with 12 bases left between them. The CDR3 DNA is TGTGCCAGCAGCTCCGGGGGGGGAATGAACACTGAAGCTTTCTTT. Translated: CASSSGGGMNTEAFF.

This sequence joins TRBV10-3 and TRBJ2-2; TRBD1 aligns across 9 bases. The V and J ends lost 0 bases and 4 bases, in that order; junction bases with no gene match: 6. This CDR3 is 17 amino acids long. Germline V CDR1 and CDR2: ENHRY, SYGVKD. The CDR3 sequence: CAISESWGTGLTGELFF. CDR3 coding DNA: TGTGCCATCAGTGAGTCGTGGGGGACAGGGCTCACCGGGGAGCTGTTTTTT.

Here the CDR3 DNA reads TGTGCCAGTACGGAGACAGAACTAATTCTAGGAAACACCATATATTTT. Translated: CASTETELILGNTIYF. This sequence joins TRBV19 and TRBJ1-3; TRBD1 might be the D (5 bases). CDR1 is LNHDA and CDR2 is SQIVND in the germline V gene (reference sequence). V was trimmed by 7 bases and J by 4 bases, leaving 20 bases between them. The CDR3 length is 16 residues. The variable domain in full, completed from reference TRBV19 and TRBJ1-3, reads DGGITQSPKYLFRKEGQNVTLSCEQNLNHDAMYWYRQDPGQGLRLIYYSQIVNDFQKGDIAEGYSVSREKKESFPLTVTSAQKNPTAFYLCASTETELILGNTIYFGEGSWLTVV.

This clone was observed a single time. The chain has TRBV6-1 and TRBJ1-5, with a weak D call TRBD1 (5 bases). Trimming took 2 bases from V and 3 from J, leaving 14 bases between them. CDR1 and CDR2 (germline): MNHNS, SASEGT. This CDR3 has 16 amino acids. The DNA of the CDR3 is TGTGCCAGCAGTGAAAGAGGCAGGGTGGCCAATCAGCCCCAGCATTTT. This codes for CASSERGRVANQPQHF.

The rearrangement uses TRBV5-8 and TRBJ2-1, with 10 bases that match TRBD1. From germline, CDR1 is SGHTS and CDR2 YDEGEE. The J segment lost 10 bases and the V segment lost 3 bases, leaving 4 bases of the junction unmatched. The CDR3 contains 13 residues. The CDR3 is CASSWTGGREQFF. DNA for the CDR3: TGTGCCAGCAGCTGGACAGGGGGACGGGAGCAGTTCTTC.

This chain connects TRBV25-1 to TRBJ2-2; a possible D gene is TRBD2 (5 bases). Trimming stripped 3 bases from V and 7 bases from J, with 15 bases between. CDR3 length: 15 residues. From germline, CDR1 is MGHDK and CDR2 SYGVNS. The DNA for the CDR3 is TGTGCCAGCAGTGATGGTGAGGGCCCAGGCGGGGAGCTGTTTTTT. Translated: CASSDGEGPGGELFF.

This clone has just a few counts. This rearrangement joins TRBV11-3 to TRBJ2-7; 7 bases match TRBD2. The junction had 18 bases not matched to a gene; V was cut back by 5 bases and J by 8 bases. Germline lookup yields CDR1 SGHNT and CDR2 YENEEA. The CDR3 contains 16 residues. The CDR3 sequence: CASSPSRGSIPTKQYF. In DNA, the CDR3 is TGTGCCAGCAGCCCGTCGCGCGGGAGCATTCCTACGAAGCAGTACTTC.

This clone appeared a few times. CDR3 DNA sequence: TGTGCCAGTAGTGACAGCGCCCGCTACGAGCAGTACTTC. Translated, it gives CASSDSARYEQYF. The V and J genes are TRBV19 and TRBJ2-7; possibly TRBD1 for D (5 bases). From germline, CDR1 is LNHDA and CDR2 SQIVND (reference sequence). V was cut by 5 bases and J by 3 bases, with 11 bases left in between. The CDR3 length is 13 residues. Based on the CDR3 plus reference TRBV19 and TRBJ2-7, the full variable domain is DGGITQSPKYLFRKEGQNVTLSCEQNLNHDAMYWYRQDPGQGLRLIYYSQIVNDFQKGDIAEGYSVSREKKESFPLTVTSAQKNPTAFYLCASSDSARYEQYFGPGTRLTVT.

The chain recombines TRBV12-3 or TRBV12-4 with TRBJ1-4, with D hard to call. The V and J ends lost 3 bases and 8 bases respectively, with 10 bases between them. The CDR3 consists of 13 residues. For the CDR3, the DNA is TGTGCCAGCAGTTTGAGAACTAGCGAAAAACTGTTTTTT. Translating it yields CASSLRTSEKLFF.